This T cell receptor (beta chain) was obtained from a study of long-term antiretroviral therapy in people with HIV. The libraries were made with immunoSEQ v3.0 at survey level. The method was immunoSEQ multiplex PCR; TCRdb's version includes in-frame clones alone and lacks a portion of them. The data hold some 34,000 clones, with about 76% observed a single time. V dropped 0 bases and J dropped 5 bases, with 11 bases sitting between them. The CDR3 runs to 15 residues. Germline V CDR1 and CDR2: SGHRS, YFSETQ. The study's findings and limits: Someone took the blood between about 2003 and 2018, maybe while older ART regimens were in use.

Treatment for all HIV-infected participants took place in the United States. This clone occurred a few times. Its antigen is unidentified. The receptor's source is a man aged 18 to 29 with HIV. Specimen: unsorted PBMCs, collected 1.9 years after starting antiretroviral therapy. J is TRBJ2-2 and V is TRBV5-1; D gene ambiguous. The CDR3, as DNA: TGCGCCAGCAGCTTGGCTGGGCTGGGTACCGGGGAGCTGTTTTTT. Amino acid sequence: CASSLAGLGTGELFF.